A single sample is the source of the 32 T cell receptor beta chains below, sequenced in a study of PD-1 blockade in classical Hodgkin lymphoma. The assay was immunoSEQ multiplex PCR, and TCRdb's table has in-frame clones only and misses some. This sample carries around 50,000 clones, roughly 91% of them seen once, and the ten largest clones take nearly 5%. Time point meaning: newly diagnosed, previously untreated cHL patient sample. Sequenced material: peripheral blood mononuclear cells (PBMCs). The receptor set was obtained from a human donor with classical Hodgkin lymphoma.

The chain couples TRBV10-3 to TRBJ1-1; TRBD1 agrees at 7 bases. Germline V gene data show CDR1 as ENHRY and CDR2 as SYGVKD. V shed 5 bases, J shed 1 base, and the junction held 7 bases outside the gene matches. The CDR3 is 15 residues long. The CDR3 reads CAISSTGTANTEAFF. DNA of the CDR3: TGTGCCATCAGTTCGACCGGGACAGCGAACACTGAAGCTTTCTTT.

The V and J genes are TRBV28 and TRBJ1-2; D call uncertain. Germline V gene sequence: CDR1 MDHEN, CDR2 SYDVKM. There are 14 residues in the CDR3. Trimming took 3 bases from V and 4 from J, leaving 12 bases between them. CDR3 amino acids: CASSLRQPFYGYTF. The CDR3 DNA reads TGTGCCAGCAGTTTGCGGCAGCCTTTCTATGGCTACACCTTC.

In its sample, this clone was seen once. The genes are TRBV18 and TRBJ1-2; D unresolved. This CDR3 is 15 amino acids long. V was cut by 2 bases and J by 3 bases, with 13 bases left in between. Germline CDR1 reads KGHSH; CDR2 reads LQKENI. CDR3 coding DNA: TGTGCCAGCTCACCAACTACGATTCGGGACTATGGCTACACCTTC. Residues: CASSPTTIRDYGYTF. The whole variable domain, remainder taken from reference TRBV18 and TRBJ1-2, is NAGVMQNPRHLVRRRGQEARLRCSPMKGHSHVYWYRQLPEEGLKFMVYLQKENIIDESGMPKERFSAEFPKEGPSILRIQQVVRGDSAAYFCASSPTTIRDYGYTFGSGTRLTVV.

This clone was found a few times. V usage is TRBV29-1 and J usage is TRBJ1-2; D is ambiguous. CDR3 length: 12 residues. Trimming pared 3 bases from V and 5 bases from J, leaving 10 bases between. In germline, CDR1 is SQVTM, CDR2 ANQGSEA. The CDR3 is CSVEGNTYGYTF. The CDR3 region has the DNA TGCAGCGTTGAGGGGAACACGTATGGCTACACCTTC.

The DNA of the CDR3 is TGTGCCAGCAGCCCCAAGGGGTTAGGCGGGAATCCGACCTACGAGCAGTACGTC. Translation gives CASSPKGLGGNPTYEQYV. The chain has TRBV7-8 and TRBJ2-7; maybe TRBD2 (6 bases). Trimming took off 5 bases at V and 2 bases at J, with 25 bases between the two ends. CDR3 size: 18 residues. Germline assignment: CDR1 SGHVS and CDR2 FQNEAQ.

The V and J genes are TRBV19 and TRBJ2-7; 9 bases are shared with TRBD1. Germline CDR1 reads LNHDA; CDR2 reads SQIVND (reference sequence). The J segment lost 2 bases and the V segment lost 5 bases, leaving 7 bases of the junction unmatched. The CDR3 loop spans 15 amino acids. Here the CDR3 DNA reads TGTGCCAGTAGTTGGTCGGGACAGGGACCCTACGAGCAGTACTTC. Translation gives CASSWSGQGPYEQYF. Together with reference TRBV19 and TRBJ2-7, the CDR3 gives the full variable domain: DGGITQSPKYLFRKEGQNVTLSCEQNLNHDAMYWYRQDPGQGLRLIYYSQIVNDFQKGDIAEGYSVSREKKESFPLTVTSAQKNPTAFYLCASSWSGQGPYEQYFGPGTRLTVT.

The rearrangement links TRBV29-1 to TRBJ1-2; D gene ambiguous. V was cut by 4 bases and J by 8 bases, with 17 bases left in between. Germline V gene data show CDR1 as SQVTM and CDR2 as ANQGSEA. This CDR3 spans 13 amino acids. The chain's CDR3 is CSVGGPMAGGYTF. CDR3 coding DNA: TGCAGCGTTGGGGGTCCTATGGCGGGCGGCTACACCTTC.

The chain has TRBV5-4 and TRBJ1-1; the D is unclear. From germline, CDR1 is SGHNT and CDR2 YYREEE (reference sequence). V was shortened by 4 bases and J by 1 base, with 20 bases between the two germline ends. The CDR3 has 17 residues. CDR3 residues: CASSPSASQVGNTEAFF. DNA of the CDR3: TGTGCCAGCAGCCCCTCAGCCTCCCAGGTAGGGAACACTGAAGCTTTCTTT.

J is TRBJ1-2 and V is TRBV29-1; D call uncertain. V was pared by 5 bases and J by 6 bases, with 22 bases between. This CDR3 has 15 residues. Germline V gene lookup returns CDR1 SQVTM and CDR2 ANQGSEA. Here the CDR3 DNA reads TGCAGCGTTAACCCCCCGGGGTTGTTTAAGGATGGCTACACCTTC. This sequence encodes CSVNPPGLFKDGYTF.

The chain uses TRBV18 and TRBJ2-2; 8 positions agree with TRBD1. The CDR3 consists of 16 residues. Germline V gene lookup returns CDR1 KGHSH and CDR2 LQKENI. Unmatched junction bases numbered 1, after V lost 0 bases and J lost 1 base. The CDR3 DNA is TGTGCCAGCTCACCACCAGGACAGGGGAACACCGGGGAGCTGTTTTTT. It encodes CASSPPGQGNTGELFF.

The rearrangement links TRBV6-1 to TRBJ1-3, with TRBD1 as a possible D gene (6 bases). The CDR3 sequence is 14 residues long. V shed 5 bases and J shed 1 base, with 9 bases lying between them. Germline-derived CDR1 and CDR2 are MNHNS and SASEGT. The CDR3 sequence: CASSRTASGNTIYF. The CDR3 DNA reads as TGTGCCAGCAGTAGGACAGCTTCTGGAAACACCATATATTTT.

The chain links TRBV6-5 to TRBJ2-5; D is possibly TRBD1 (6 bases). The germline V and J ends were trimmed by 6 bases and 3 bases, with 17 bases remaining between them. CDR3 size: 15 residues. Germline V gives CDR1 MNHEY, CDR2 SVGAGI. CDR3 DNA sequence: TGTGCCAGCAGGTCTTCGGACAGTTTAGAAGAGACCCAGTACTTC. As protein: CASRSSDSLEETQYF.

The chain combines TRBV28 with TRBJ1-1; D not certain. V lost 6 bases and J 1 base, leaving 9 bases between the germline ends. The germline V gene has CDR1 MDHEN and CDR2 SYDVKM. The CDR3 runs 13 residues. The CDR3 nucleotides are TGTGCCAGCAGATCGGACGGGAACACTGAAGCTTTCTTT. Its protein product is CASRSDGNTEAFF.

This chain connects TRBV18 to TRBJ2-7; the match to TRBD2 covers 10 bases. V dropped 2 bases and J dropped 6; count of bases not matched to a gene: 7. Germline-derived CDR1 and CDR2 are KGHSH and LQKENI. The length of the CDR3 is 15 residues. CDR3 nucleotide sequence: TGTGCCAGCTCACCAGGGCTAGCGGGAGTCGGCGAGCAGTACGTC. Its protein product is CASSPGLAGVGEQYV.

This clone was seen once. This chain's CDR3 is CASRPWDRGHGYTF. The CDR3 region has the DNA TGTGCCAGCAGGCCCTGGGACAGGGGCCATGGCTACACCTTC. The J gene is TRBJ1-2, the V gene TRBV6-5; TRBD1 matches at 10 bases. Germline V CDR1 and CDR2: MNHEY, SVGAGI. The ends lost 6 bases at V and 6 bases at J; junction bases unmatched: 7. The CDR3 consists of 14 residues.

This sequence joins TRBV28 and TRBJ2-7, with 8 bases lining up with TRBD1. Germline V gives CDR1 MDHEN, CDR2 SYDVKM. J was trimmed by 3 bases and V by 6 bases; bases with no gene match: 7. This CDR3 comprises 14 residues. CDR3 nucleotide sequence: TGTGCCAGCAGAAGGGGGACAGGTCTCTACGAGCAGTACTTC. Protein sequence: CASRRGTGLYEQYF.

V gene TRBV5-5 combines with J gene TRBJ1-2; D is possibly TRBD1 (6 bases). Germline V gene sequence: CDR1 SGHKS, CDR2 YYEKEE (reference sequence). With 1 base removed from V and 3 bases from J, the gap between germline ends came to 10 bases. CDR3 length: 14 amino acids. CDR3 loop: CASSLTGLDYGYTF. CDR3 nucleotide sequence: TGTGCCAGCAGCTTGACAGGGTTGGACTATGGCTACACCTTC.

CDR3 sequence reads: CASGQGTAIEAFF. As DNA, the CDR3 is TGTGCCAGCGGGCAAGGGACCGCAATTGAAGCTTTCTTT. This chain links TRBV2 with TRBJ1-1; TRBD1 is a possible D gene (5 bases). This CDR3 region has 13 residues. CDR1 and CDR2 from the germline V gene are SNHLY and FYNNEI. Trimming took 8 bases from V and 7 from J, leaving 17 bases between them.

This chain joins TRBV7-8 and TRBJ1-2; D is uncertain. This CDR3 region has 15 residues. V lost 5 bases and J 1 base, leaving 14 bases between the germline ends. Per germline, CDR1 SGHVS and CDR2 FQNEAQ. The CDR3 loop is CASSPSMSLNYGYTF. The CDR3 nucleotides read TGTGCCAGCAGCCCCTCTATGAGCCTTAACTATGGCTACACCTTC.

The V and J genes are TRBV18 and TRBJ2-3, with unresolved D. CDR1 KGHSH and CDR2 LQKENI come from the germline V gene. V was clipped by 1 base and J by 5 bases, with 10 bases between them. This CDR3 is 14 amino acids long. DNA of the CDR3: TGTGCCAGCTCACCACTGGTGGCCGAAGATACGCAGTATTTT. Translated: CASSPLVAEDTQYF.

This chain connects TRBV5-1 to TRBJ2-5; D remains unclear. Trimming cost V 1 base and J 3 bases, with 13 bases left between them. This CDR3 region has 15 residues. Germline CDR1 is SGHRS and CDR2 is YFSETQ. The CDR3 reads CASSLTVSVKETQYF. In DNA form, the CDR3 reads TGCGCCAGCAGCTTGACTGTCAGCGTCAAAGAGACCCAGTACTTC.

The chain uses TRBV9 and TRBJ2-3; D call uncertain. This CDR3 contains 15 residues. Trimming shortened V by 1 base and J by 0 bases, and 9 bases separated the two germline ends. Germline loops: CDR1 SGDLS, CDR2 YYNGEE. The CDR3: CASSVRAASTDTQYF. The CDR3 nucleotides are TGTGCCAGCAGCGTAAGGGCAGCGAGCACAGATACGCAGTATTTT.

The chain couples TRBV6-4 to TRBJ2-2; D may be TRBD1 or TRBD2 (5 bases each). CDR1 is MRHNA and CDR2 is SNTAGT in the germline V gene. The CDR3 runs to 16 residues. Trimming stripped 7 bases from V and 7 bases from J, with 22 bases between. CDR3 coding DNA: TGTGCCAGCACTCCCGCCCCAGGGACCGGTAGCGGGGAGCTGTTTTTT. This codes for CASTPAPGTGSGELFF.

The table lists this clone with a count of one. The chain joins TRBV2 to TRBJ2-2, with TRBD2 matching over 8 bases. V was pared by 4 bases and J by 5 bases, with 6 bases of the junction left unmatched. Germline lookup yields CDR1 SNHLY and CDR2 FYNNEI. The CDR3 runs to 15 residues. The chain's CDR3 is CASSARTSFTGELFF. DNA for the CDR3: TGTGCCAGCAGTGCCCGGACTAGCTTTACCGGGGAGCTGTTTTTT.

The genes are TRBV18 and TRBJ2-7, with D hard to call. The V and J ends lost 3 bases and 0 bases respectively, with 9 bases between them. CDR1 is KGHSH, CDR2 LQKENI, per germline. The CDR3 runs to 14 residues. CDR3 in amino acids: CASSPQPDSYEQYF. The CDR3 DNA is TGTGCCAGCTCACCCCAACCCGACTCCTACGAGCAGTACTTC. The variable domain in full, completed from reference TRBV18 and TRBJ2-7, reads NAGVMQNPRHLVRRRGQEARLRCSPMKGHSHVYWYRQLPEEGLKFMVYLQKENIIDESGMPKERFSAEFPKEGPSILRIQQVVRGDSAAYFCASSPQPDSYEQYFGPGTRLTVT.

The chain couples TRBV5-1 to TRBJ1-4; weak D call: TRBD1 (5 bases). CDR1 and CDR2 from the germline V gene are SGHRS and YFSETQ. The CDR3 contains 16 residues. Deletions cut 2 bases from V and 0 bases from J, with 11 bases between. The CDR3 coding sequence is TGCGCCAGCAGCTTCGGACATCGAGCAACTAATGAAAAACTGTTTTTT. Translation: CASSFGHRATNEKLFF.

The chain employs TRBV5-4 and TRBJ2-1; 12 nucleotides agree with TRBD2. Germline loops: CDR1 SGHNT, CDR2 YYREEE (reference sequence). Trimming removed 0 bases from V and 4 bases from J; junction bases left unmatched: 5. This CDR3 has 17 amino acids. The CDR3 DNA follows: TGTGCCAGCAGCTTGGGGGGGACTAGCGGGTATTACAATGAGCAGTTCTTC. This sequence encodes CASSLGGTSGYYNEQFF.

This chain uses TRBV7-3 with TRBJ2-3; weak D call: TRBD2 (6 bases). The V end lost 2 bases, the J end lost 5 bases, and 17 bases lay between the germline ends. The V gene's germline CDR1 is SGHTA and CDR2 FQGTGA. The CDR3 totals 16 residues. The CDR3 sequence: CASSLVGSQRGDTQYF. The DNA for the CDR3 is TGTGCCAGCAGCTTAGTCGGGAGCCAAAGGGGAGATACGCAGTATTTT.

This rearrangement joins TRBV10-2 to TRBJ2-7; D possibly corresponds to TRBD1 (5 bases). Trimming took 8 bases from V and 2 from J, leaving 16 bases between them. The CDR3 is 14 amino acids. Germline loops: CDR1 WSHSY, CDR2 SAAADI. CDR3 loop: CASRQGFPTYEQYF. In DNA form, the CDR3 reads TGCGCCAGCCGTCAGGGTTTCCCTACCTACGAGCAGTACTTC.

The chain carries TRBV5-6 and TRBJ2-1; 9 bases align to TRBD2. V lost 3 bases to trimming and J lost 3 bases; unmatched junction nucleotides: 13. The CDR3 consists of 18 residues. Germline V gene lookup returns CDR1 SGHDT and CDR2 YYEEEE. In nucleotides, the CDR3 is TGTGCCAGCAGCTCCTCGACGGATAGCGGGGGCCTCTACAATGAGCAGTTCTTC. Its translation: CASSSSTDSGGLYNEQFF.

The V call is TRBV6-1, the J call TRBJ1-1; no firm D call. This CDR3 has 13 amino acids. Germline V CDR1 and CDR2: MNHNS, SASEGT. Trimming removed 7 bases from V and 5 bases from J, with 14 bases in between. This CDR3 reads CASTLPPGTEAFF. The CDR3 DNA sequence: TGTGCCAGCACCTTACCCCCAGGAACTGAAGCTTTCTTT.

This clone was counted once. This chain uses TRBV11-2 with TRBJ2-7; 8 bases line up with TRBD1. This CDR3 region has 14 residues. The V segment lost 1 base and the J segment 3 bases; nucleotides outside the gene matches: 2. Germline CDR1 and CDR2: SGHAT and FQNNGV. The CDR3 nucleotides read TGTGCCAGCAGCTTAGGACAGGGGATCTACGAGCAGTACGTC. It specifies CASSLGQGIYEQYV.